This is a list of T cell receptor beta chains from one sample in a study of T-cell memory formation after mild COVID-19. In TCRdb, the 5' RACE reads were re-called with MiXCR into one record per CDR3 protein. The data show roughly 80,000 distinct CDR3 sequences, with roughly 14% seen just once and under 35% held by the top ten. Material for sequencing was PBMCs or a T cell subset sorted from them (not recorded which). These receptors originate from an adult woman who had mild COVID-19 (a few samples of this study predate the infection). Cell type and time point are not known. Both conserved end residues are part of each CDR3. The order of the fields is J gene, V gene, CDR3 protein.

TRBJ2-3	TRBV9	CASSYSGGRTDTQYF
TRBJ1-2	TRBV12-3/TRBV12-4	CASTESGTGYYGYTF
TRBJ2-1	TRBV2	CASSETSLRDNEQFF
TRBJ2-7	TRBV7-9	CASSWLYEQYF
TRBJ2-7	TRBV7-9	CASSLKVTGFVYEQYF
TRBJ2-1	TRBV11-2	CASSPLAGPGVAQFF
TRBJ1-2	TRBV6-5	CASSVRGSTGLHNPLSYGYTF
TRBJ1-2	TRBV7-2	CALMGGAYGYTF
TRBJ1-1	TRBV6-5	CASSFPGTGNTEAFF
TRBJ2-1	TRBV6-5	CASSFGFYNEQFF
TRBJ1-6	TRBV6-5	CASTPDREDSPLHF
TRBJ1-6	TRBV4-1	CASSQAPDSVNSPLHF
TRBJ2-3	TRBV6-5	CASSYGSGVRGDTQYF
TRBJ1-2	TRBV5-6	CASSLIGTGHYGYTF
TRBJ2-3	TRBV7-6	CASSLGTLTFTDTQYF
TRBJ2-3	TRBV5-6	CASSLELRDSTDTQYF
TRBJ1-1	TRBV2	CASTRVNTEAFF
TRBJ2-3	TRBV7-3	CASSPRDRATDTQYF
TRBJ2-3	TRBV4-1	CASSHSGDTQYF
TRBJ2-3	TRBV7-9	CASSRGESTDTQYF
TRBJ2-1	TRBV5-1	CASSEPTGLNEQFF
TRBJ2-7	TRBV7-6	CASSPYRRPYEQYF
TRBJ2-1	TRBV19	CASSPGLAGAADEQFF
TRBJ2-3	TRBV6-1	CASSEWAETDTQYF
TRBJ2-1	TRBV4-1	CASSQVGLAGGDEQFF
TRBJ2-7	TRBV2	CASSEDGRMAYEQYF
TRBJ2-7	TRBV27	CASSFRTRYEQYF
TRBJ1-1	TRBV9	CASSVDSNGRLGTEAFF
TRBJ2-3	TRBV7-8	CASTPAVGTDTQYF
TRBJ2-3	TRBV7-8	CASSHVGLAGSEDTQYF
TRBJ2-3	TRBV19	CASSSDWTEVDTQYF
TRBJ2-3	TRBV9	CASNQGQITDTQYF
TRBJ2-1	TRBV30	CASLVTYNEQFF
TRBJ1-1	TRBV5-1	CASSLGVEAFF
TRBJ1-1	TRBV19	CASSIPGAEAFF
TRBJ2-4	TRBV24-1	CATSWDSRPVAKNIQYF
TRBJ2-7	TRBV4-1	CASSHDSGQGYEQYF
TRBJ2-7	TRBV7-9	CASSPPGSNEQYF
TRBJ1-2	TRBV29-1	CSVEGQALSNYGYTF
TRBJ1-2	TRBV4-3	CASSQSGHFNYGYTF
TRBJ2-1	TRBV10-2	CASSETASEQFF
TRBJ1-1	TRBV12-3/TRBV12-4	CASTTGPGAFF
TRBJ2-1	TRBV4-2	CASSQEWELAGEGEQFF
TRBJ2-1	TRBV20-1	CSAGQGLAGGRYNEQFF
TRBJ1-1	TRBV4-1	CASSQLRLRTEAFF
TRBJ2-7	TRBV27	CASSWTGGMIDEQYF
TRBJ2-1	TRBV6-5	CATLGQGGGHEQFF
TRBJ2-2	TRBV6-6	CASGLAEVGELFF
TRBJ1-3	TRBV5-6	CASSFGDIMGNTIYF
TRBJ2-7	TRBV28	CASSLDGNTYEQYF
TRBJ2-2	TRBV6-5	CASTPIGEGTGELFF
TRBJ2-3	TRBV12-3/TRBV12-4	CASSTLLGPADTQYF
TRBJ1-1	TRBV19	CASSIEAGLNTEAFF
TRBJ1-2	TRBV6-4	CASSDTPGQVDGYTF
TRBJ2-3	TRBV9	CASSVAGSPDTQYF
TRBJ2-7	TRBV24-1	CATSDTGDLAYEQYF
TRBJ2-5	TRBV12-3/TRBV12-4	CASSQDGGEETQYF